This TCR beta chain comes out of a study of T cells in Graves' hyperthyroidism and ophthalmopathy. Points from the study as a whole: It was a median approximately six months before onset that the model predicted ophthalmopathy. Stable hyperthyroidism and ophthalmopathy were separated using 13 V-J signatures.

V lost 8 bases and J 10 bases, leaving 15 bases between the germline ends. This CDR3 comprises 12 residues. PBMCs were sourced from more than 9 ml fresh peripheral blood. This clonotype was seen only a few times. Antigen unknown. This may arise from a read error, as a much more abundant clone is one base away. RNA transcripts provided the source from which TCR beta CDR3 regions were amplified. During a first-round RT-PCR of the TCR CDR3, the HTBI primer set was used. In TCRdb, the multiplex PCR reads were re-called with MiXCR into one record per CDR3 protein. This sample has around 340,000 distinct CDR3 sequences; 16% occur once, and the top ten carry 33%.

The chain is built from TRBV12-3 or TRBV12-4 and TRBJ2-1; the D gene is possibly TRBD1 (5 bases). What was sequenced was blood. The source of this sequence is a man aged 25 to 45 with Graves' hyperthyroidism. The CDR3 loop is CASGTQEHEQFF. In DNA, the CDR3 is TGTGCCAGCGGTACACAGGAGCACGAGCAGTTCTTC.